The 30 T cell receptor beta chains in this list originate from one sample, sequenced in a study of PD-1 blockade in classical Hodgkin lymphoma. The repertoire was sequenced with immunoSEQ multiplex PCR; TCRdb's copy has only in-frame clones and lacks some. The sample comprises about 58,000 clones, 85% to 95% of which are singletons, and roughly 10% rests with the top ten. The patients all showed relapse after autologous stem cell transplantation, while their brentuximab vedotin exposure varied. Source: peripheral blood mononuclear cells (PBMCs), taken before the second cycle of nivolumab. These receptors were obtained from a human donor with classical Hodgkin lymphoma.

The chain links TRBV5-1 to TRBJ2-2; 7 bases align to TRBD1. Germline CDR1 and CDR2: SGHRS and YFSETQ. This CDR3 contains 15 residues. V lost 1 base and J lost 6; bases outside the gene matches: 6. Here the CDR3 reads CASSLTNRGSGELFF. CDR3 bases: TGCGCCAGCAGCTTGACCAACAGGGGCTCCGGGGAGCTGTTTTTT.

This clone was seen a single time. This rearrangement joins TRBV9 to TRBJ2-7, with 7 bases matching TRBD2. Per the germline V gene, CDR1 is SGDLS and CDR2 is YYNGEE. The CDR3 consists of 15 residues. With V trimmed by 2 bases and J by 6 bases, 11 bases remained unmatched. As DNA, the CDR3 is TGTGCCAGCAGCGTGGGGACGCGGGAGTGGGGCGAGCAGTACTTC. It is translated as CASSVGTREWGEQYF. Full variable domain (rest looked up from reference TRBV9 and TRBJ2-7): DSGVTQTPKHLITATGQRVTLRCSPRSGDLSVYWYQQSLDQGLQFLIQYYNGEERAKGNILERFSAQQFPDLHSELNLSSLELGDSALYFCASSVGTREWGEQYFGPGTRLTVT.

CDR3: CASSPEVIAPNEQFF. DNA for the CDR3: TGTGCCAGCAGCCCAGAGGTGATAGCGCCAAATGAGCAGTTCTTC. The rearrangement uses TRBV11-1 and TRBJ2-1; a weak D match, TRBD2 (5 bases). This CDR3 is 15 amino acids long. Germline V CDR1 and CDR2: SGHAT, FQDESV (reference sequence). Trimming took off 5 bases at V and 7 bases at J, with 18 bases between the two ends.

CDR3 bases: TGTGCCAGCAGCTTAGAAACAGCATACGAGCAGTACTTC. Its protein product is CASSLETAYEQYF. The chain joins TRBV7-9 to TRBJ2-7; D gene uncertain. The CDR3 spans 13 residues. Germline V gene sequence: CDR1 SEHNR, CDR2 FQNEAQ (reference sequence). V lost 1 base to trimming and J lost 4 bases, with 8 bases between them.

The J gene is TRBJ1-1, the V gene TRBV6-6; tentative D call: TRBD1 (5 bases). V was clipped by 6 bases and J by 5 bases, with 19 bases between them. The CDR3 loop spans 15 amino acids. From germline, CDR1 is MNHNY and CDR2 SVGAGI (reference sequence). CDR3 DNA sequence: TGTGCCAGCAGCGAAACGGGACCCAAGGGGACTGAAGCTTTCTTT. Translating gives CASSETGPKGTEAFF.

This clone is a singleton in its sample. This chain uses TRBV11-1 with TRBJ2-1; 10 bases line up with TRBD2. Trimming at V came to 1 base and at J to 3 bases, leaving 3 bases not matched to a gene. Germline V gene data show CDR1 as SGHAT and CDR2 as FQDESV (reference sequence). CDR3 length: 16 amino acids. CDR3 amino acids: CASSLVSSGGYNEQFF. CDR3 DNA sequence: TGTGCCAGCAGCTTAGTCTCTAGCGGGGGCTACAATGAGCAGTTCTTC.

This chain uses TRBV2 with TRBJ1-5; TRBD1 matches 7 bases. This CDR3 has 15 amino acids. Germline CDR1 reads SNHLY; CDR2 reads FYNNEI. Germline trimming cut 6 bases from V and 0 bases from J; bases unmatched to any gene: 5. The CDR3 nucleotides are TGTGCCAGCAGCCGGGACAGAAATAGCAATCAGCCCCAGCATTTT. Translated, it gives CASSRDRNSNQPQHF.

The rearrangement joins TRBV19 to TRBJ2-7, with D possibly matching TRBD1 (6 bases). This CDR3 is 15 amino acids long. Germline V CDR1 and CDR2: LNHDA, SQIVND (reference sequence). V lost 2 bases and J 5 bases, leaving 16 bases between the germline ends. CDR3 sequence reads: CASSISSGTGNEQYF. CDR3 nucleotide sequence: TGTGCCAGTAGTATATCGTCGGGAACAGGGAACGAGCAGTACTTC.

The DNA for the CDR3 is TGCGCCAGCAGCCAAGATCCTCCACTAGCGGATGAAGAGACCCAGTACTTC. It yields the protein CASSQDPPLADEETQYF. The chain is built from TRBV4-1 and TRBJ2-5; 8 bases are shared with TRBD2. Trimming cost V 0 bases and J 3 bases; bases outside gene matches: 9. The CDR3 loop spans 17 amino acids. Germline V gene sequence: CDR1 MGHRA, CDR2 YSYEKL.

The genes are TRBV7-9 and TRBJ2-1, with 14 bases matching TRBD2. The CDR3 has 18 residues. Germline V gene lookup returns CDR1 SEHNR and CDR2 FQNEAQ (reference sequence). V was pared by 5 bases and J by 5 bases, with 11 bases of the junction left unmatched. CDR3 loop: CASSPGLAGGPVDNEQFF. DNA of the CDR3: TGTGCCAGCAGCCCCGGACTAGCGGGAGGACCAGTCGACAATGAGCAGTTCTTC. Complete variable domain (other parts from reference TRBV7-9 and TRBJ2-1): DTGVSQNPRHKITKRGQNVTFRCDPISEHNRLYWYRQTLGQGPEFLTYFQNEAQLEKSRLLSDRFSAERPKGSFSTLEIQRTEQGDSAMYLCASSPGLAGGPVDNEQFFGPGTRLTVL.

The chain uses TRBV7-9 and TRBJ1-3, with unresolved D. The germline V gene encodes CDR1 SEHNR and CDR2 FQNEAQ (reference sequence). V was clipped by 5 bases and J by 0 bases, with 11 bases between them. This CDR3 region has 15 residues. In DNA, the CDR3 is TGTGCCAGCAGCCCGCGACGGGGCTCTGGAAACACCATATATTTT. Protein product: CASSPRRGSGNTIYF.

The V call is TRBV6-5, the J call TRBJ2-3; 10 bases match TRBD2. The germline V gene encodes CDR1 MNHEY and CDR2 SVGAGI. The J segment lost 2 bases and the V segment lost 6 bases, leaving 5 bases of the junction unmatched. The CDR3 has 15 residues. CDR3 DNA: TGTGCCAGCAGGAATAGCGGGGGGTCCACAGATACGCAGTATTTT. As protein: CASRNSGGSTDTQYF.

V usage is TRBV19 and J usage is TRBJ1-1, with D uncertain. There are 16 residues in the CDR3. V dropped 0 bases and J dropped 5 bases, with 16 bases sitting between them. The V gene's germline CDR1 is LNHDA and CDR2 SQIVND (reference sequence). CDR3 residues: CASSIDHATVGTEAFF. CDR3 coding DNA: TGTGCCAGTAGTATAGATCACGCCACGGTGGGAACTGAAGCTTTCTTT.

The chain links TRBV4-2 to TRBJ2-2; D is ambiguous. The CDR3 loop spans 17 amino acids. Trimming cost V 1 base and J 0 bases, with 12 bases left between them. The germline V gene encodes CDR1 LGHNA and CDR2 YNFKEQ. The CDR3, as DNA: TGTGCCAGCAGCCAAGCCGCACATCCCCCGAACACCGGGGAGCTGTTTTTT. Translated, it gives CASSQAAHPPNTGELFF.

This sequence joins TRBV7-6 and TRBJ2-2; D perhaps matches TRBD1 (5 bases). Germline CDR1 SGHVS, CDR2 FNYEAQ. CDR3 length: 16 amino acids. V shed 2 bases and J shed 5 bases, with 15 bases lying between them. The CDR3 region has the DNA TGTGCCAGCAGCTTATCAAGGGCACAGGCTACCGGGGAGCTGTTTTTT. The encoded protein is CASSLSRAQATGELFF.

The gene calls are TRBV7-9 and TRBJ2-5; 8 bases agree with TRBD2. The CDR3 length is 16 residues. CDR1 is SEHNR, CDR2 FQNEAQ, per germline (reference sequence). V lost 3 bases to trimming and J lost 1 base; unmatched junction nucleotides: 7. This CDR3 reads CASSFYSGNPQETQYF. DNA for the CDR3: TGTGCCAGCAGCTTTTATAGCGGGAATCCCCAAGAGACCCAGTACTTC.

The chain uses TRBV5-6 and TRBJ2-5, with TRBD2 matching over 13 bases. Germline V lookup: CDR1 SGHDT, CDR2 YYEEEE. With V trimmed by 4 bases and J by 4 bases, 7 bases remained unmatched. This CDR3 comprises 16 residues. The CDR3, as DNA: TGTGCCAGCAGCGTGACTAGCGGGGGGAGTGGAGAGACCCAGTACTTC. Translation: CASSVTSGGSGETQYF.

This rearrangement joins TRBV28 to TRBJ1-5, with D perhaps TRBD1 (5 bases). The CDR3 loop spans 14 amino acids. Germline CDR1 reads MDHEN; CDR2 reads SYDVKM. The germline V and J ends were trimmed by 8 bases and 6 bases, with 17 bases remaining between them. DNA of the CDR3: TGTGCCAGCGTGTTGACAGCCGTGACTCAGCCCCAGCATTTT. It translates to CASVLTAVTQPQHF. Together with reference TRBV28 and TRBJ1-5, the CDR3 gives the full variable domain: DVKVTQSSRYLVKRTGEKVFLECVQDMDHENMFWYRQDPGLGLRLIYFSYDVKMKEKGDIPEGYSVSREKKERFSLILESASTNQTSMYLCASVLTAVTQPQHFGDGTRLSIL.

The chain links TRBV6-5 to TRBJ2-7; D is possibly TRBD1 (7 bases). V was pared by 5 bases and J by 2 bases, with 13 bases between. The CDR3 is 14 amino acids. The germline CDR1 and CDR2 sequences are MNHEY and SVGAGI. Here the CDR3 reads CASSRTGGTYEQYF. For the CDR3, the DNA is TGTGCCAGCAGTCGGACAGGCGGGACCTACGAGCAGTACTTC.

This clone was observed a handful of times. The CDR3 is CASSVEAGGPPDTQYF. CDR3 coding DNA: TGTGCCAGCAGCGTAGAGGCGGGGGGGCCCCCAGATACGCAGTATTTT. The rearrangement links TRBV9 to TRBJ2-3; 9 nucleotides line up with TRBD2. Unmatched junction bases numbered 6, after V lost 0 bases and J lost 4 bases. The CDR3 runs to 16 residues. Germline CDR1 is SGDLS and CDR2 is YYNGEE.

The V call is TRBV25-1, the J call TRBJ1-4; D gene unclear. There are 14 residues in the CDR3. Germline V gene data show CDR1 as MGHDK and CDR2 as SYGVNS. Trimming took 3 bases from V and 4 from J, leaving 9 bases between them. The CDR3 DNA reads TGTGCCAGCAGTGAGCGAACAGATAATGAAAAACTGTTTTTT. Protein product: CASSERTDNEKLFF.

Only one count was recorded for this clone. The gene calls are TRBV4-3 and TRBJ2-7; 9 positions agree with TRBD2. The ends lost 3 bases at V and 3 bases at J; junction bases unmatched: 6. This CDR3 contains 15 residues. Germline V lookup: CDR1 LGHNA, CDR2 YSLEER. The CDR3 bases are TGCGCCAGCAGCCAGGCCGGGACTAGCATCTACGAGCAGTACTTC. Residues: CASSQAGTSIYEQYF.

The chain links TRBV14 to TRBJ2-7; perhaps TRBD1 as D (6 bases). Germline lookup yields CDR1 SGHDN and CDR2 FVKESK. V lost 4 bases to trimming and J lost 2 bases, with 21 bases between them. The CDR3 length is 17 residues. For the CDR3, the DNA is TGTGCCAGCAGCCGCCCGGGACACTCGTACGGCGCCTACGAGCAGTACTTC. As protein: CASSRPGHSYGAYEQYF.

The chain is built from TRBV19 and TRBJ1-1; 9 nucleotides line up with TRBD1. CDR1 LNHDA and CDR2 SQIVND come from the germline V gene (reference sequence). Losses at the gene ends were 5 bases for V and 5 bases for J; bases not matched to a gene: 6. This CDR3 contains 14 residues. The CDR3 loop is CASSPGQGRTEAFF. DNA for the CDR3: TGTGCCAGTAGTCCCGGACAGGGGAGGACTGAAGCTTTCTTT.

V usage is TRBV7-3 and J usage is TRBJ2-1, with TRBD2 identical over 8 bases. The CDR3 contains 14 residues. With V trimmed by 1 base and J by 9 bases, 5 bases remained unmatched. Germline V lookup: CDR1 SGHTA, CDR2 FQGTGA. The CDR3 DNA reads as TGTGCCAGCAGCTTAAACGGGAGGGAAGGTGAGCAGTTCTTC. It translates to CASSLNGREGEQFF.

This sequence joins TRBV27 and TRBJ1-1; D call uncertain. Trimming shortened V by 7 bases and J by 6 bases, and 30 bases separated the two germline ends. This CDR3 is built from 18 residues. Per the germline V gene, CDR1 is MNHEY and CDR2 is SMNVEV (reference sequence). CDR3 in DNA: TGTGCCAGCACCCCGGACCCCCTAATCTTCTCCCGAAGGGCTGAAGCTTTCTTT. Its protein product is CASTPDPLIFSRRAEAFF.

The rearrangement links TRBV2 to TRBJ2-7; D uncertain. The germline CDR1 and CDR2 sequences are SNHLY and FYNNEI. This CDR3 has 14 amino acids. Between the trimmed V and J ends, which lost 0 bases and 5 bases, there was a span of 11 bases. Here the CDR3 reads CASSEAPYIHEQYF. The DNA for the CDR3 is TGTGCCAGCAGTGAAGCCCCTTATATCCACGAGCAGTACTTC.

The V gene is TRBV5-4, the J gene TRBJ2-3, with no clear D. Germline lookup yields CDR1 SGHNT and CDR2 YYREEE (reference sequence). V was shortened by 10 bases and J by 4 bases, with 19 bases between the two germline ends. This CDR3 has 14 amino acids. In DNA form, the CDR3 reads TGTGCCCAAAGAGAGTGGGTTGGAGCAGATACGCAGTATTTT. Its translation is CAQREWVGADTQYF.

The chain recombines TRBV25-1 with TRBJ2-7, with D possibly matching TRBD2 (6 bases). Trimming removed 3 bases at V and 3 bases at J, with 12 bases between. This CDR3 comprises 14 residues. Germline V lookup: CDR1 MGHDK, CDR2 SYGVNS. CDR3 amino acids: CASSERDWGYEQYF. As DNA, the CDR3 is TGTGCCAGCAGTGAGAGGGACTGGGGCTACGAGCAGTACTTC.

J is TRBJ2-7 and V is TRBV19, with 9 bases that match TRBD2. Unmatched junction bases numbered 6, after V lost 3 bases and J lost 6 bases. CDR3 length: 14 residues. Germline assignment: CDR1 LNHDA and CDR2 SQIVND (reference sequence). Here the CDR3 reads CASSILAGKGEQYF. The CDR3 coding sequence is TGTGCCAGTAGTATCCTAGCGGGAAAGGGCGAGCAGTACTTC.